This T cell receptor beta chain was documented in a study of T cells after posttransplantation cyclophosphamide. General study findings and limits: Donor CD8+ memory clones often dominated recipient blood repertoires at later times. Recipient CMV seropositivity and CMV reactivation strongly tracked TRB clonality. TRB overlap between skin or GI tissue T cells and blood was limited.

Cyclophosphamide on days +3 and +4 followed busulfan-fludarabine conditioning and a marrow graft. J lost 5 bases, V lost 6 bases, and 1 base had no gene match. The CDR3 is 14 residues long. The germline CDR1 and CDR2 sequences are MNHEY and SVGAGI. This clone was detected only once. Its antigen is unknown. Clones were sequenced by immunoSEQ multiplex PCR, and TCRdb holds only the in-frame ones, with some missing. There are some 34,000 clones in the sample; more than 70% occur only once, and about 7.6% lies in the top ten. The clonotype originates from a female patient in her forties or fifties who received an allogeneic stem cell transplant from a related donor, was CMV-positive, and had no GVHD. Some T cells may be the graft donor's. The material was CD4+ T cells sorted from blood, obtained 1,700 to 2,000 days after a stem cell transplant with posttransplant cyclophosphamide. This chain links TRBV6-5 with TRBJ1-6; TRBD1 aligns across 10 bases. The CDR3 spells CASRTGGNNSPLHF. CDR3 nucleotide sequence: TGTGCCAGCAGGACAGGGGGCAATAATTCACCCCTCCACTTT.